This record covers a single T cell receptor (beta chain). Antigen specificity is unknown. This sample was taken from a study of cytomegalovirus exposure and HLA in healthy donors. PCR was performed using 60 Vbeta and 13 Jbeta primers. Some clones are missing from TCRdb's copy, which holds only in-frame ones; the method was immunoSEQ multiplex PCR. The repertoire includes 190,000 or so clones, around four fifths of them detected once, and roughly 10% sits in the top ten. The trim removed 4 bases at V and 8 bases at J, leaving 19 bases unmatched. Per germline, CDR1 MNHNS and CDR2 SASEGT. CDR3 length equals 17 residues. Study-wide results and limits: Within a later analysis, the majority of CMV-associated TCR beta chains appeared HLA-restricted. In vitro, a few CMV-associated chains proved specific for CMV antigens.

Each of the donors was a healthy bone marrow donor. This chain joins TRBV6-1 and TRBJ1-2, with TRBD1 matching over 7 bases. This sequence was found in a woman in her fifties or sixties in good health and CMV-seropositive. Material for sequencing was PBMCs. The CDR3 here is CASSGTYGQVPTGGYTF. Here the CDR3 DNA reads TGTGCCAGCAGTGGAACGTACGGACAGGTCCCCACAGGGGGCTACACCTTC.